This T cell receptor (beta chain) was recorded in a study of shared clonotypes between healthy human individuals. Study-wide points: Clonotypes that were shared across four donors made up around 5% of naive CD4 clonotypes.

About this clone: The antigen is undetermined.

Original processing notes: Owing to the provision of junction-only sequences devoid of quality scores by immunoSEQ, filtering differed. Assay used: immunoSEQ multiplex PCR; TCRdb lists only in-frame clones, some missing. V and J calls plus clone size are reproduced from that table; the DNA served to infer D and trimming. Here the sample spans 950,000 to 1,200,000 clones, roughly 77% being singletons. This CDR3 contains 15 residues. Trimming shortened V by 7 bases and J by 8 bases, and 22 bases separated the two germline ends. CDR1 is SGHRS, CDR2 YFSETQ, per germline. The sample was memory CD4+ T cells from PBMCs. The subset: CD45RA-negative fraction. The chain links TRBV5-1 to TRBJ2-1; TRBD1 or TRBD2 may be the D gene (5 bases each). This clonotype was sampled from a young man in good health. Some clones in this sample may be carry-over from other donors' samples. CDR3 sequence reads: CASCRGRVLGDEQFF. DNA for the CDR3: TGCGCCAGCTGCCGCGGCCGGGTCTTGGGGGATGAGCAGTTCTTC.